The clone carrying this T cell receptor beta chain has ten or more counts. Its antigen is not known. V was clipped by 1 base and J by 5 bases, with 8 bases between them. Germline loops: CDR1 SGHVS, CDR2 FNYEAQ. The CDR3 has 14 amino acids. The data belong to a study of T cells after yellow fever vaccination. Study information: For low cell numbers, libraries were made with SMART-Seq v4 Ultra Low Input. Whole-study findings and limits: A weaker secondary response peaked on day 5, the primary on day 15.

The study made its TCR cDNA through 5'RACE template switching. That step introduced a universal primer site along with UMIs. TCRdb fed the 5' RACE reads into MiXCR, producing one record per CDR3 protein. The sample has 300,000 to 400,000 distinct CDR3 sequences, around a tenth seen once; the top ten hold approximately 3.3%. The input for sequencing was CD4+ T cells sorted from PBMCs, taken 45 days after the yellow fever booster vaccination. The rearrangement links TRBV7-6 to TRBJ2-2; D is perhaps TRBD1 (5 bases). This TCR derives from a man between 18 and 29 years old who received the YFV17D yellow fever vaccine. The CDR3 is CASSLVTGTGELFF. The DNA for the CDR3 is TGTGCCAGCAGCTTAGTTACAGGAACCGGGGAGCTGTTTTTT.